Listed below are T cell receptor beta chains from one sample, sequenced in a study of cytomegalovirus exposure and HLA in healthy donors. Clones were sequenced by immunoSEQ multiplex PCR, and TCRdb holds only the in-frame ones, with some missing. Of some 150,000 clones in the sample, about nine tenths were seen once. Input material: PBMCs. The receptors were gathered from a young man in good health and CMV-seropositive. Each CDR3 is given with its conserved first and last residue. The D gene is left open where the match is weak. Expanded clones get a size class; other rows say once, few or many, or leave the size out.

>.|TRBV28|TRBJ1-5|.
TGTGCCAGCAGCCCATCCCTTGGGGCGACAGCTCAGCCCCAGCATTTT
CASSPSLGATAQPQHF
>.|TRBV5-6|TRBJ1-2|TRBD1
TGTGCCAGCAGCCCCTTCGTGACAGGGAACTATGGCTACACCTTC
CASSPFVTGNYGYTF
>.|TRBV19|TRBJ2-3|TRBD2
TGTGCCAGTGGCCAGGGCGGGGGTATCACAGATACGCAGTATTTT
CASGQGGGITDTQYF
>.|TRBV6-4|TRBJ1-5|TRBD1
TGTGCCAGCAGTGATTCCCTCGACAGGGCGGATCAGCCCCAGCATTTT
CASSDSLDRADQPQHF
>.|TRBV5-6|TRBJ2-5|TRBD1
TGTGCCAGCAGCTTGGGGGCAGGGGGAAAGGAGACCCAGTACTTC
CASSLGAGGKETQYF
>.|TRBV6-1|TRBJ1-1|TRBD1
TGTGCCAGCAGGAGGACAGGGGGCCATGACACTGAAGCTTTCTTT
CASRRTGGHDTEAFF
>.|TRBV11-2|TRBJ2-7|TRBD1
TGTGCCAGCAGTTACAGGGGCTACGAGCAGTACTTC
CASSYRGYEQYF
>once|TRBV19|TRBJ2-7|.
TGTGCCAGTAGCGGAGCTAATTGGGACGAGCAGTACTTC
CASSGANWDEQYF
>.|TRBV4-1|TRBJ1-5|.
TGCGCCAGCAGCCAAGGGGGCTGGAATCAGCCCCAGCATTTT
CASSQGGWNQPQHF
>.|TRBV27|TRBJ1-5|.
TGTGCCAGCAGTTTATCAGGAGGGGTGGGATATAGCAATCAGCCCCAGCATTTT
CASSLSGGVGYSNQPQHF
>.|TRBV5-1|TRBJ2-1|TRBD2
TGCGCCAGCAGCTTCACCGTGGCTAGCGGGAGCTTAAATGAGCAGTTCTTC
CASSFTVASGSLNEQFF
>.|TRBV29-1|TRBJ2-6|.
TGCAGCGTTGAAGTGGGGGCCGCCTCTGGGGCCAACGTCCTGACTTTC
CSVEVGAASGANVLTF
>.|TRBV11-2|TRBJ2-7|.
TGTGCCAGCAGCTCTCCGGTGGAGCAGTACTTC
CASSSPVEQYF